These 18 T cell receptor beta chains were sequenced from one sample in a study of blood T cell repertoires in COVID-19. Assay used: immunoSEQ multiplex PCR; TCRdb lists only in-frame clones, some missing. The top ten clones hold approximately 4.5% of a sample with approximately 220,000 clones, roughly four fifths of them seen once. Sequencing was carried out using peripheral blood. The receptor source for this set is a woman in her 70s with acute or convalescent COVID-19.

The J gene is TRBJ1-4, the V gene TRBV7-6; 10 positions agree with TRBD1. V shed 5 bases, J shed 8 bases, and the junction held 8 bases outside the gene matches. The CDR3 length is 15 residues. CDR1 is SGHVS and CDR2 is FNYEAQ in the germline V gene. Here the CDR3 reads CASSTDRGLVEKLFF. In nucleotides, the CDR3 is TGTGCCAGCAGCACCGACAGGGGGCTGGTGGAAAAACTGTTTTTT.

The sample holds a few counts of this clone. The genes are TRBV27 and TRBJ2-7, with D maybe TRBD2 (5 bases). The CDR3 has 15 amino acids. Germline values: CDR1 MNHEY, CDR2 SMNVEV (reference sequence). Trimming pared 3 bases from V and 2 bases from J, leaving 14 bases between. The CDR3 DNA reads TGTGCCAGCAGTTTGAGTCGAGGGCGGGCCTACGAGCAGTACTTC. It yields the protein CASSLSRGRAYEQYF.

The chain links TRBV30 to TRBJ1-3, with D hard to call. Germline values: CDR1 GTSNPN, CDR2 SVGIG (reference sequence). This CDR3 has 12 residues. The V and J ends lost 4 bases and 3 bases respectively, with 7 bases between them. Here the CDR3 reads CAWIQNGNTIYF. The CDR3 nucleotides read TGTGCCTGGATTCAAAATGGAAACACCATATATTTT.

The chain couples TRBV6-1 to TRBJ2-1, with D possibly matching TRBD2 (7 bases). The CDR3 runs 16 residues. Trimming cost V 5 bases and J 0 bases, with 14 bases left between them. The V gene's germline CDR1 is MNHNS and CDR2 SASEGT. CDR3: CASSQGAGASYNEQFF. The CDR3 DNA follows: TGTGCCAGCAGTCAAGGGGCGGGGGCCTCCTACAATGAGCAGTTCTTC.

The rearrangement joins TRBV18 to TRBJ1-1, with D possibly TRBD1 on 6 matching bases. The V end was cut by 2 bases, the J end by 0 bases, with 13 bases between. Germline assignment: CDR1 KGHSH and CDR2 LQKENI. This CDR3 region has 16 residues. Written as DNA, the CDR3 is TGTGCCAGCTCACCATTACAGGGTTACATGAACACTGAAGCTTTCTTT. It encodes CASSPLQGYMNTEAFF.

The genes are TRBV5-1 and TRBJ1-1; a weak D match, TRBD1 (5 bases). Germline V CDR1 and CDR2: SGHRS, YFSETQ. This CDR3 region has 15 residues. Trimming took 6 bases from V and 0 from J, leaving 15 bases between them. The CDR3 bases are TGCGCCAGCAATGAAGGGGCTTTAATGAACACTGAAGCTTTCTTT. The encoded protein is CASNEGALMNTEAFF.

The CDR3 loop reads CASSEYIGNQPQHF. DNA for the CDR3: TGCGCCAGCAGTGAGTATATCGGGAATCAGCCCCAGCATTTT. The chain couples TRBV10-2 to TRBJ1-5; no firm D call. Germline CDR1 is WSHSY and CDR2 is SAAADI. V lost 1 base, J lost 4 bases, and 8 bases lay in between. CDR3 length: 14 residues.

This clone has more than one count but fewer than ten. For the CDR3, the DNA is TGTGCCAGCAGCCAAGGTACGGACTCCTATGGCTACACCTTC. Its protein is CASSQGTDSYGYTF. V usage is TRBV3-1 (or the pseudogene TRBV3-2) and J usage is TRBJ1-2, with unresolved D. Germline V lookup: CDR1 LGHDT, CDR2 YNNKEL (reference sequence). There are 14 residues in the CDR3. V lost 1 base, J lost 4 bases, and 10 bases lay in between.

The chain has TRBV6-5 and TRBJ1-1, with D perhaps TRBD1 (5 bases). V lost 0 bases and J lost 0, with 5 bases in between. The CDR3 is 14 amino acids. Per the germline V gene, CDR1 is MNHEY and CDR2 is SVGAGI. As DNA, the CDR3 is TGTGCCAGCAGTTACTCGGGGCTGAACACTGAAGCTTTCTTT. Residues: CASSYSGLNTEAFF.

The CDR3 DNA follows: TGCGCCAGCAGCGCCGGGACAGGGGTTTACGAGCAGTACTTC. Translating gives CASSAGTGVYEQYF. The chain couples TRBV5-1 to TRBJ2-7; 10 nucleotides match TRBD1. Germline CDR1 and CDR2: SGHRS and YFSETQ. This CDR3 is 14 amino acids long. V lost 4 bases and J lost 4; bases outside the gene matches: 5.

The gene calls are TRBV28 and TRBJ1-6, with D possibly TRBD1 on 6 matching bases. Trimming stripped 6 bases from V and 6 bases from J, with 15 bases between. CDR3 size: 15 residues. Germline-derived CDR1 and CDR2 are MDHEN and SYDVKM. The CDR3 region has the DNA TGTGCCAGCAGGCCGGACAGAGTACCTAATTCACCCCTCCACTTT. Translated, it gives CASRPDRVPNSPLHF.

The J gene is TRBJ2-5, the V gene TRBV10-1; 9 positions match TRBD2. Trimming removed 6 bases from V and 5 bases from J; junction bases left unmatched: 4. This CDR3 region has 13 residues. Germline lookup yields CDR1 WNHNN and CDR2 SYGVQD (reference sequence). As DNA, the CDR3 is TGCGCCAGCAGCGCGGGGGGGGTGGAGACCCAGTACTTC. Its translation is CASSAGGVETQYF.

This sequence joins TRBV23-1 and TRBJ2-1, with 8 positions matching TRBD2. TRBV23-1 counts as an open reading frame of uncertain function. With 6 bases clipped from V and 6 bases from J, the junction kept 4 bases outside the gene matches. The CDR3 has 13 residues. The CDR3 protein is CASRRTSCNEQFF. The CDR3 DNA reads as TGCGCCAGCAGAAGGACTAGCTGCAATGAGCAGTTCTTC.

The chain recombines TRBV6-5 with TRBJ2-3; 7 bases map to TRBD1. Looked up from germline, CDR1 is MNHEY and CDR2 is SVGAGI. Trimming removed 5 bases from V and 1 base from J; junction bases left unmatched: 6. The CDR3 covers 15 residues. The CDR3 reads CASSRTGLRTDTQYF. Here the CDR3 DNA reads TGTGCCAGCAGTCGGACAGGTCTTCGCACAGATACGCAGTATTTT.

The chain recombines TRBV19 with TRBJ1-3; TRBD1 might be the D (6 bases). There are 15 residues in the CDR3. CDR1 LNHDA and CDR2 SQIVND come from the germline V gene (reference sequence). V shed 3 bases and J shed 3 bases, with 12 bases lying between them. In DNA, the CDR3 is TGTGCCAGTAGTATTCCCAACAGGGTTGGAAACACCATATATTTT. Amino acids: CASSIPNRVGNTIYF.

This clone has only a few counts. In DNA, the CDR3 is TGCGCCAGCAGCCTTAGGGGAGGCCCCTATGGCTACACCTTC. Its protein is CASSLRGGPYGYTF. This chain connects TRBV4-3 to TRBJ1-2; tentative D call: TRBD1 (5 bases). Trimming cost V 4 bases and J 4 bases, with 13 bases left between them. The CDR3 consists of 14 residues. Germline V gene lookup returns CDR1 LGHNA and CDR2 YSLEER.

CDR3 protein: CASSSSGSQAFF. The CDR3, as DNA: TGTGCCAGCAGCTCTTCGGGAAGTCAAGCTTTCTTT. The J gene is TRBJ1-1, the V gene TRBV11-3, with D unclear. In germline, CDR1 is SGHNT, CDR2 YENEEA. V was cut by 4 bases and J by 9 bases, with 12 bases left in between. This CDR3 has 12 amino acids.

The chain uses TRBV5-1 and TRBJ2-5; 9 bases are shared with TRBD2. The trim removed 0 bases at V and 0 bases at J, leaving 0 bases unmatched. CDR1 is SGHRS and CDR2 is YFSETQ in the germline V gene. The CDR3 length is 15 residues. This CDR3 is CASSLVAGDQETQYF. The CDR3 DNA reads as TGCGCCAGCAGCTTGGTAGCGGGGGACCAAGAGACCCAGTACTTC.